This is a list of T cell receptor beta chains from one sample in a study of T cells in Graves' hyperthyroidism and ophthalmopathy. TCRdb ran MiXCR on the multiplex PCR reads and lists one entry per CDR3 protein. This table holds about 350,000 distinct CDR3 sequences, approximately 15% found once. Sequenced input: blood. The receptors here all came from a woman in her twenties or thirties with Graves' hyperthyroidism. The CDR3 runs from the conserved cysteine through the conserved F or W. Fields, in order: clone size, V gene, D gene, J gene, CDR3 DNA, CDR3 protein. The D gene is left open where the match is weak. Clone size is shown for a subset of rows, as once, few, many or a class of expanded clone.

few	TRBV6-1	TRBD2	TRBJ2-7	TGTGCCAGCAGTGAATCAGCTAGCGGGAGTTTCGAGCAGTACTTC	CASSESASGSFEQYF
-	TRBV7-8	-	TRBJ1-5	TGTGCCAGCAGCTTAGAAAGGGTTCAGCCCCAGCATTTT	CASSLERVQPQHF
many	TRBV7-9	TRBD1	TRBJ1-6	TGTGCCAGCAGCTGGGGAACTTGGGACAGTAATTCACCCCTCCACTTT	CASSWGTWDSNSPLHF
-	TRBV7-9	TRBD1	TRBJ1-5	TGTGCCAGCAGCTCCGGGACAGGCAGCAATCAGCCCCAGCATTTT	CASSSGTGSNQPQHF
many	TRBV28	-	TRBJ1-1	TGTGCCAGCAGCTCCGGGGCCAACATGAACACTGAAGCTTTCTTT	CASSSGANMNTEAFF
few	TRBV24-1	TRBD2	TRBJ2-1	TGTGCCACCAGTGGGGGACTAGCGGGAGAGCGTGAGCAGTTCTTC	CATSGGLAGEREQFF
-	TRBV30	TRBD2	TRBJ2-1	TGTGCCTGGAGTGTACCGCTAGCGGGAGTAAACAATGAGCAGTTCTTC	CAWSVPLAGVNNEQFF
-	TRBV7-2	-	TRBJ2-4	TGTGCCAGCAGCTTAGCGTACGGGGTCAAAAACATTCAGTACTTC	CASSLAYGVKNIQYF
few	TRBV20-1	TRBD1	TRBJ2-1	TGCAGTGCTAGAGACGGGACAGATTACAATGAGCAGTTCTTC	CSARDGTDYNEQFF
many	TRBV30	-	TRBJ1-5	TGTGCCTGGAGTCGAGGTAGGGTGGATCAGCCCCAGCATTTT	CAWSRGRVDQPQHF
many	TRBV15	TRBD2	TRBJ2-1	TGTGCCACCTCTTGGGCAGGAGCGGGGGAGCAGTTCTTC	CATSWAGAGEQFF
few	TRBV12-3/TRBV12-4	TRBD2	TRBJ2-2	TGTGCCAGCAGTTTTCAGCCTAGCGGGAGGTCGGGTACCGGGGAGCTGTTTTTT	CASSFQPSGRSGTGELFF
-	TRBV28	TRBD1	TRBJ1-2	TGTGCCAGCAGTCCGGACAGGGGCGGCTACACCTTC	CASSPDRGGYTF
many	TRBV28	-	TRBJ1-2	TGTGCCAGCAGAAACAGGGAAAAAGGGGGCTACACCTTC	CASRNREKGGYTF
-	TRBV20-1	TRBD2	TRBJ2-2	TGCAGTGCTTCTAGCCCCTTGACTAGCGGGAACACCGGGGGGCTGTTTTTT	CSASSPLTSGNTGGLFF
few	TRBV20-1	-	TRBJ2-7	TGCAGTCCGTCCCGGGCCTATGACTACGAGCAGTACTTC	CSPSRAYDYEQYF
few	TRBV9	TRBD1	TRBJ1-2	TGTGCCAGCAGCGTAGGAACTGGGACAGACTATGGCTACACCTTC	CASSVGTGTDYGYTF
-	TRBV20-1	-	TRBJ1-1	TGCAGCGTCCCTATGGCGGGGGACACTGAAGCTTTCTTT	CSVPMAGDTEAFF
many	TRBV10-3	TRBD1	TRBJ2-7	TGTGCCATCGGGACAGGGGATTGGGAGCAGTACTTC	CAIGTGDWEQYF
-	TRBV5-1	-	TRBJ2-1	TGCGCCAGCAGCTTGGCTGCCAGAGAGCAGTTCTTC	CASSLAAREQFF
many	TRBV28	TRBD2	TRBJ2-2	TGTGCCAGCAGTGGCGCCAGAACTAGCGGGAAGGGCACCGGGGAGCTGTTTTTT	CASSGARTSGKGTGELFF
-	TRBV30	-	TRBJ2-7	TGTGCCTGGAGCGACCATCGCTACGAGCAGTACTTC	CAWSDHRYEQYF
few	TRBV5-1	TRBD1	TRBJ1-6	TGCGCCAGCAGCTTGGAAGGCAGGGGGTCACCCCTCCACTTT	CASSLEGRGSPLHF
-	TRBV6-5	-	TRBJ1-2	TGTGCCAGCACTTCGCGGGGCCCAGCTAACTATGGCTACACCTTC	CASTSRGPANYGYTF
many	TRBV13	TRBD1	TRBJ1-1	TGTGCCAGCAGCCCTGGGACAGTCATGAACACTGAAGCTTTCTTT	CASSPGTVMNTEAFF
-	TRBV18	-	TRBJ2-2	TGTGCCAGCTCACCAGCGGACGCACCTCCTTTGTTGTTTTTT	CASSPADAPPLLFF
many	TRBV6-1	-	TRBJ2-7	TGTGCCAGTAGGAGGGATGTCTCCATCTACGAGCAGTACTTC	CASRRDVSIYEQYF
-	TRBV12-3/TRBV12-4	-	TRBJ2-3	TGTGCCAGCAGTCAAGGGGGGGGGTCAGATACGCAGTATTTT	CASSQGGGSDTQYF
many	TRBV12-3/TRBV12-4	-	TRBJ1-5	TGTGCCAGCAGTCCCTCCCTCACGGGTTATCAGCCCCAGCATTTT	CASSPSLTGYQPQHF
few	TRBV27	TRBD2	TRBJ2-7	TGTGCCAGCAGTTTACCCCTAGCGGGAGACTACGAGCAGTACTTC	CASSLPLAGDYEQYF
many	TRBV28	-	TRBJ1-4	TGTGCCAGCAGCAGGGCGTCTAATGAAAAACTGTTTTTT	CASSRASNEKLFF
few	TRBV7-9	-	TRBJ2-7	TGTGCCAGCAGCTCCGACGCCTACACCTACGAGCAGTACTTC	CASSSDAYTYEQYF
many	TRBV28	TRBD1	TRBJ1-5	TGTGCCAGCAATCCCGGACAGGGGCGCGATCAGCCCCAGCATTTT	CASNPGQGRDQPQHF
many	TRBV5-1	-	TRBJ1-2	TGCGCCAGCAGTCTGACAGCCTACACCTTC	CASSLTAYTF
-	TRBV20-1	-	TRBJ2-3	TGCAGTGCTAGCCATCTAGCGTCTAGCACAGATACGCAGTATTTT	CSASHLASSTDTQYF
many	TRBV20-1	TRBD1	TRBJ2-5	TGCAGTGCTCAGACGACAGGGAGTGGAGAGACCCAGTACTTC	CSAQTTGSGETQYF
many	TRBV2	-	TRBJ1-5	TGTGCCAGCAGTGAGGGGGGCCGGGGAGGGCAGCCCCAGCATTTT	CASSEGGRGGQPQHF
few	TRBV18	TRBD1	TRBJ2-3	TGTGCCAGCTCACCCCCAGGGGGCCATCAGGATACGCAGTATTTT	CASSPPGGHQDTQYF
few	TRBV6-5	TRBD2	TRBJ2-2	TGTGCCAGCAGTTATCGTCTAGCGGGAGTTCGCACCGGGGAGCTGTTTTTT	CASSYRLAGVRTGELFF
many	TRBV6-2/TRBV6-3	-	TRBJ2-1	TGTGCCAGCAGTTACATCCGGGGGACTTCATCCTACAATGAGCAGTTCTTC	CASSYIRGTSSYNEQFF
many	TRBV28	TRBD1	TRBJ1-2	TGTGCCAGCAGTGAAACACAGGGGAACTATGGCTACACCTTC	CASSETQGNYGYTF
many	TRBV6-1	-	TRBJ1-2	TGTGCCAGCAGGATCCTGACGGACTATGGCTACACCTTC	CASRILTDYGYTF
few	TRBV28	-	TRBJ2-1	TGTGCCAGCAGTCGGGACGCCGAAAGCTACAATGAGCAGTTCTTC	CASSRDAESYNEQFF
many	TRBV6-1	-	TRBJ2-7	TGTGCCAGCAGCCCCGCGAGCGGAAACTACGAGCAGTACTTC	CASSPASGNYEQYF
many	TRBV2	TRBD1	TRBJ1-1	TGTGCCACCGACAGGGATTCTGAAGCTTTCTTT	CATDRDSEAFF
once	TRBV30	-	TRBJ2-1	TGTGCCTGGAGTATCGGCGCCTACAATGAGCAGTTCTTC	CAWSIGAYNEQFF
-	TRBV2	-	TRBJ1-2	TGTGCCAGCAGTGAAACCCCAGGGGCTGACTATGGCTACACCTTC	CASSETPGADYGYTF
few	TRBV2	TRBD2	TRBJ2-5	TGTGCCAGCAGAACGGGAGGGACGGAGACCCAGTACTTC	CASRTGGTETQYF
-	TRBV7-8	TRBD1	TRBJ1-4	TGTGCCAGCAGCTTTCGACAGGGGCGGACTAATGAAAAACTGTTTTTT	CASSFRQGRTNEKLFF
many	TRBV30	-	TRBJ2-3	TGTGCCTGGAGTCCAAGGGGAGATACGCAGTATTTT	CAWSPRGDTQYF
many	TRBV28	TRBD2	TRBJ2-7	TGTGCCAGCAGTACTAGCGGGAGTGCCTACGAGCAGTACTTC	CASSTSGSAYEQYF